The present entry profiles one TCR beta chain with its context. Its antigen is not known. Germline assignment: CDR1 SGHRS and CDR2 YFSETQ. The CDR3 consists of 15 residues. Trimming shortened V by 2 bases and J by 2 bases, and 13 bases separated the two germline ends. This entry belongs to a study of shared clonotypes between healthy human individuals. Study details: Donor composition was a couple of women and three men, aged 18 to 49. Three CD4 naive, three CD4 memory, two CD8 naive and one CD8 memory plate were used per donor.

Sorted subsets were amplified in replicate PCRs using approximately 200 ng DNA, 25,000 to 30,000 T cell genomes. TCRdb's copy holds only in-frame clones and misses some; the assay was immunoSEQ multiplex PCR. The repertoire holds about 2.5 million clones, with 85% to 95% as singletons. General study results and limits: Among the subsets, naive ones generally showed larger estimated richness than memory ones.

This receptor was identified in a young man in good health. Some clones in this sample may be carry-over from other donors' samples. Sequencing was done on a sample of naive CD4+ T cells from PBMCs. Subset reported: CD45RA+ positively selected. The V gene is TRBV5-1, the J gene TRBJ2-5, with a tentative D call TRBD2 (7 bases). The CDR3 region has the DNA TGCGCCAGCAGCTTAGGGGGAGGGATACAAGAGACCCAGTACTTC. It codes for CASSLGGGIQETQYF.